This T cell receptor beta chain was sequenced during a study of blood T cell repertoires in COVID-19. Study information: Italy, Spain and the United States were the sources of the convalescent and acute COVID-19 samples.

The assay was immunoSEQ multiplex PCR, and TCRdb's table has in-frame clones only and misses some. Of approximately 260,000 clones listed, approximately 79% are singletons. This CDR3 has 14 residues. V was cut by 5 bases and J by 5 bases, with 14 bases left in between. CDR1 is SGHKS, CDR2 YYEKEE, per germline (reference sequence). This chain joins TRBV5-5 and TRBJ1-5; the D gene is possibly TRBD1 (6 bases). The receptor was derived from a woman aged 40-49 years with active or convalescent COVID-19. Sequencing was performed on peripheral blood. The CDR3 nucleotides are TGTGCCAGCAGGCCGGAACAGGGTCATCAGCCCCAGCATTTT. The encoded protein is CASRPEQGHQPQHF.